This TCR beta chain was profiled in a study of OX40 agonist ivuxolimab in advanced cancers. Findings and caveats of the study: Clones of CD4+ and CD8+ blood T cells grew by week 6 at doses of 0.1 to 3.0 mg/kg.

Germline V gene sequence: CDR1 SGHAT, CDR2 FQNNGV. The junction had 4 bases not matched to a gene; V was cut back by 0 bases and J by 2 bases. The CDR3 loop spans 15 amino acids. In regard to this clone: Its antigen is unidentified.

TCRdb keeps only in-frame clones here, not all; method: immunoSEQ multiplex PCR. The profile shows about 17,000 clones, around 80% of them singletons. V and J are TRBV11-2 and TRBJ2-7, with 7 bases that match TRBD2. The source material was CD4+ or CD8+ T cells sorted from blood, sampled in a trial of the OX40 agonist ivuxolimab. This clonotype originated in an adult with an advanced solid tumor such as melanoma, head and neck, liver or kidney cancer. CDR3 residues: CASSLDFGRAYEQYF. The DNA of the CDR3 is TGTGCCAGCAGCTTAGACTTTGGGAGGGCCTACGAGCAGTACTTC.